This TCR beta chain was sequenced during a study of cytomegalovirus exposure and HLA in healthy donors. V was pared by 5 bases and J by 4 bases, with 20 bases between. Per the germline V gene, CDR1 is SEHNR and CDR2 is FQNEAQ (reference sequence). The length of the CDR3 is 16 residues. The primer mix had 60 Vbeta and 13 Jbeta primers. Some clones are missing from TCRdb's copy, which holds only in-frame ones; the method was immunoSEQ multiplex PCR. The sample comprises fewer than 150,000 clones, around 80% of which are singletons, and around 7% rests with the top ten. The sequencing input was PBMCs. The receptor was derived from a man aged 35-49 years in good health and CMV-seropositive. J is TRBJ1-2 and V is TRBV7-9, with D hard to call. This CDR3 reads CASSPREGNWGYGYTF. CDR3 nucleotides: TGTGCCAGCAGCCCTCGAGAGGGCAACTGGGGCTATGGCTACACCTTC.